This record looks at one TCR beta chain sequence and its context. Its cognate antigen is unknown. The data belong to a study of response to subunit inactivated influenza vaccine. Findings and caveats of the study: Researchers suggested that each seasonal influenza vaccination recruits few new T cells.

MiXCR, run by TCRdb on the RT-PCR reads, gives a single entry per CDR3 protein. The sample contains around 580,000 distinct CDR3 sequences, 12% of which appear only once. Source: PBMCs from blood, taken on the day of vaccination. The clonotype originates from a man in his fifties who received an inactivated influenza vaccine.

The CDR3 reads CARGQGRETQYF. The CDR3 DNA reads TGTGCCAGAGGACAGGGGCGGGAGACCCAGTACTTC. V usage is TRBV2 and J usage is TRBJ2-5; 9 nucleotides line up with TRBD1. The CDR3 loop spans 12 amino acids. J lost 5 bases, V lost 9 bases, and 4 bases had no gene match. CDR1 is SNHLY, CDR2 FYNNEI, per germline.